This T cell receptor (beta chain) was found in a study of blood T cell repertoires in COVID-19. Assay used: immunoSEQ multiplex PCR; TCRdb lists only in-frame clones, some missing. The sample shows fewer than 350,000 clones, approximately 90% of them seen only once. The clonotype comes from a man aged 35-49 years with acute or convalescent COVID-19. Specimen: peripheral blood.

Here the CDR3 DNA reads TGTGCCAACCCGAGGAGGGGGCGTGAAAAACTGTTTTTT. Residues: CANPRRGREKLFF. The chain employs TRBV21-1 and TRBJ1-4; TRBD1 was called by the table and not checked on the DNA. TRBV21-1 constitutes a pseudogene. CDR3 length: 13 residues.